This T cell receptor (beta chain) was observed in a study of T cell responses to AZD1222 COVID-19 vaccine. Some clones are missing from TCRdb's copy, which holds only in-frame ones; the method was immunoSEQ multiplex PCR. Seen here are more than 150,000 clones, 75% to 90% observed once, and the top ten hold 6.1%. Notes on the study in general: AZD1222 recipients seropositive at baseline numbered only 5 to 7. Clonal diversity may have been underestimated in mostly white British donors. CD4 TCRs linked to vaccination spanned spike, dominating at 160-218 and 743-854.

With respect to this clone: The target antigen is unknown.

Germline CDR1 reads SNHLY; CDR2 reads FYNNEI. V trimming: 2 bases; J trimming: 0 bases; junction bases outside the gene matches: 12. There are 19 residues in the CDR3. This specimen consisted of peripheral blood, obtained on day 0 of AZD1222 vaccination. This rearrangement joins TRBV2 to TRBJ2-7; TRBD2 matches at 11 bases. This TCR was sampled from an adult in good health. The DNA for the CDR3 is TGTGCCAGCAGTGAACTAGCGGGGGGAAGCTTTACCCGCTCCTACGAGCAGTACTTC. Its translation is CASSELAGGSFTRSYEQYF.